Listed here are 26 T cell receptor beta chains from one sample, sequenced in a study of control samples from healthy donors and cancer patients. Repertoires were generated with immunoSEQ multiplex PCR, while TCRdb's copy carries only in-frame clones and drops some. The sample has 130,000 to 150,000 clones, around 90% seen once; the top ten hold over 4.5%. Sequenced sample: blood. These receptors were taken from a man younger than 45 in good health.

CDR3 amino acids: CASSQLAGVLETQYF. For the CDR3, the DNA is TGTGCCAGCTCACAATTAGCGGGAGTATTAGAGACCCAGTACTTC. The rearrangement uses TRBV18 and TRBJ2-5, with TRBD2 matching over 9 bases. J lost 4 bases, V lost 4 bases, and 7 bases had no gene match. The germline gives CDR1 KGHSH, CDR2 LQKENI. The CDR3 has 15 residues.

The chain is built from TRBV15 and TRBJ1-2, with D hard to call. Trimming left V 0 bases short and J 8 bases short, with 7 bases between. This CDR3 contains 12 residues. Germline CDR1 and CDR2: LNHNV and YYDKDF (reference sequence). CDR3 bases: TGTGCCACCAGCAGAGAGGGCAGGGGCTACACCTTC. Protein product: CATSREGRGYTF.

This chain uses TRBV4-3 with TRBJ2-6; 9 nucleotides align to TRBD1. The CDR3 sequence is 17 residues long. The V gene's germline CDR1 is LGHNA and CDR2 YSLEER. Unmatched junction bases numbered 4, after V lost 4 bases and J lost 0 bases. CDR3 coding DNA: TGCGCCAGCAGCCCCCGGGACAGGGACTCTGGGGCCAACGTCCTGACTTTC. Its translation is CASSPRDRDSGANVLTF.

The V and J genes are TRBV11-2 and TRBJ2-1, with TRBD2 as a possible D gene (6 bases). V was pared by 2 bases and J by 9 bases, with 17 bases between. CDR1 is SGHAT and CDR2 is FQNNGV in the germline V gene. The CDR3 consists of 15 residues. The CDR3 DNA sequence: TGTGCCAGCAGCTTAAATCTAGCGCCCGGGGGTGAGCAGTTCTTC. Amino acids: CASSLNLAPGGEQFF. Supplemented by reference TRBV11-2 and TRBJ2-1, the full variable domain reads EAGVAQSPRYKIIEKRQSVAFWCNPISGHATLYWYQQILGQGPKLLIQFQNNGVVDDSQLPKDRFSAERLKGVDSTLKIQPAKLEDSAVYLCASSLNLAPGGEQFFGPGTRLTVL.

This clone has just a few counts. The chain carries TRBV7-9 and TRBJ2-2; TRBD2 aligns across 7 bases. In germline, CDR1 is SEHNR, CDR2 FQNEAQ (reference sequence). V trimming: 3 bases; J trimming: 4 bases; junction bases outside the gene matches: 5. This CDR3 has 15 amino acids. The chain's CDR3 is CASSLGTTVTGELFF. The DNA for the CDR3 is TGTGCCAGCAGCTTGGGGACTACAGTCACCGGGGAGCTGTTTTTT.

The chain employs TRBV18 and TRBJ1-1; D might be TRBD1 (6 bases). V was pared by 1 base and J by 1 base, with 7 bases between. The CDR3 is 14 residues long. CDR1 and CDR2 (germline): KGHSH, LQKENI. CDR3 bases: TGTGCCAGCTCACCACGGACAGAGAACACTGAAGCTTTCTTT. Encoded protein: CASSPRTENTEAFF. The whole variable domain, filled in from reference TRBV18 and TRBJ1-1, reads NAGVMQNPRHLVRRRGQEARLRCSPMKGHSHVYWYRQLPEEGLKFMVYLQKENIIDESGMPKERFSAEFPKEGPSILRIQQVVRGDSAAYFCASSPRTENTEAFFGQGTRLTVV.

The chain is built from TRBV12-3 or TRBV12-4 and TRBJ1-1; D ambiguous. Deletions cut 3 bases from V and 11 bases from J, with 13 bases between. CDR3 size: 12 residues. The CDR3 is CASSLVRGRAFF. The CDR3 DNA follows: TGTGCCAGCAGTTTGGTGCGGGGTAGGGCTTTCTTT.

The CDR3 protein is CASSPGTDRGYTF. The CDR3, as DNA: TGTGCCAGCAGCCCTGGGACAGACAGAGGCTACACCTTC. The V gene is TRBV2, the J gene TRBJ1-2; TRBD1 aligns across 7 bases. The V and J ends lost 6 bases and 8 bases, in that order; junction bases with no gene match: 9. The CDR3 extends over 13 amino acids. Looked up from germline, CDR1 is SNHLY and CDR2 is FYNNEI.

This chain connects TRBV6-5 to TRBJ1-1, with D unclear. Trimming removed 7 bases at V and 4 bases at J, with 13 bases between. CDR3 length equals 13 residues. Germline V gives CDR1 MNHEY, CDR2 SVGAGI. The CDR3 sequence: CASKVGTGTEAFF. In DNA form, the CDR3 reads TGTGCCAGCAAGGTGGGCACGGGCACTGAAGCTTTCTTT.

V is TRBV27 and J is TRBJ1-5; 7 bases line up with TRBD1. After removal of 6 bases from V and 3 bases from J, the junction contained 11 bases not matched to a gene. Germline V lookup: CDR1 MNHEY, CDR2 SMNVEV (reference sequence). This CDR3 has 16 residues. CDR3 region: CASRSTSGGFNQPQHF. The CDR3 DNA is TGTGCCAGCAGATCAACGTCAGGGGGATTCAATCAGCCCCAGCATTTT.

This clone has just one count. The J gene is TRBJ2-1, the V gene TRBV11-2; 12 nucleotides agree with TRBD2. V lost 5 bases, J lost 6 bases, and 8 bases stayed unmatched. The CDR3 is 16 amino acids. CDR1 is SGHAT and CDR2 is FQNNGV in the germline V gene. The CDR3 bases are TGTGCCAGCAGCCCCACAAGACTAGCGGGAGCCAATGAGCAGTTCTTC. As protein: CASSPTRLAGANEQFF.

This sequence joins TRBV24-1 and TRBJ2-7; D could derive from TRBD1 or TRBD2 (5 bases each). The V and J ends lost 3 bases and 5 bases respectively, with 13 bases between them. This CDR3 has 14 amino acids. Germline V gene sequence: CDR1 KGHDR, CDR2 SFDVKD. CDR3 nucleotide sequence: TGTGCCACCAGTGATGGGGGATCACCAAACGAGCAGTACTTC. Amino acid sequence: CATSDGGSPNEQYF.

The chain employs TRBV19 and TRBJ2-3, with 7 bases matching TRBD2. CDR1 is LNHDA, CDR2 SQIVND, per germline (reference sequence). V lost 6 bases, J lost 0 bases, and 6 bases stayed unmatched. CDR3 length: 15 residues. The DNA of the CDR3 is TGTGCCAGTAGGTCCCTGCGGGGGAGCACAGATACGCAGTATTTT. As protein: CASRSLRGSTDTQYF.

The V gene is TRBV24-1, the J gene TRBJ2-5; the match to TRBD2 covers 10 bases. The CDR3 spans 17 residues. The V gene's germline CDR1 is KGHDR and CDR2 SFDVKD. With 3 bases clipped from V and 1 base from J, the junction kept 7 bases outside the gene matches. The DNA of the CDR3 is TGTGCCACCAGTGATAGCGGGAGGGGGGCTGTCCAAGAGACCCAGTACTTC. Amino acids: CATSDSGRGAVQETQYF.

This clone occurred once. The V call is TRBV11-1, the J call TRBJ2-2; no clear D. The V gene's germline CDR1 is SGHAT and CDR2 FQDESV (reference sequence). V was pared by 1 base and J by 8 bases, with 5 bases between. CDR3 size: 12 residues. The chain's CDR3 is CASSLGAGELFF. The CDR3, as DNA: TGTGCCAGCAGCTTAGGCGCTGGGGAGCTGTTTTTT.

The rearrangement links TRBV3-1 (or the pseudogene TRBV3-2) to TRBJ1-1; 11 bases line up with TRBD1. CDR1 is LGHDT, CDR2 YNNKEL, per germline (reference sequence). There are 15 residues in the CDR3. J lost 5 bases, V lost 3 bases, and 5 bases had no gene match. CDR3 in DNA: TGTGCCAGCAGCCACACCGGGACAGGGGGAACTGAAGCTTTCTTT. It codes for CASSHTGTGGTEAFF.

This clone was recorded once. V usage is TRBV6-5 and J usage is TRBJ2-7, with D maybe TRBD2 (5 bases). Trimming took off 2 bases at V and 2 bases at J, with 10 bases between the two ends. Looked up from germline, CDR1 is MNHEY and CDR2 is SVGAGI. This CDR3 contains 14 residues. The DNA for the CDR3 is TGTGCCAGCAGTTACCGGCCCGGGGCCTACGAGCAGTACTTC. It codes for CASSYRPGAYEQYF.

The chain is built from TRBV20-1 and TRBJ2-1, with 8 bases lining up with TRBD1. V was pared by 3 bases and J by 9 bases, with 13 bases of the junction left unmatched. Per the germline V gene, CDR1 is DFQATT and CDR2 is SNEGSKA (reference sequence). The CDR3 has 15 amino acids. The CDR3 sequence is CSASNFRDRYGEQFF. The DNA for the CDR3 is TGCAGTGCTAGTAACTTTCGGGACAGGTATGGTGAGCAGTTCTTC.

This chain links TRBV25-1 with TRBJ2-7; possible D gene TRBD2, 5 bases. The CDR3 sequence is 14 residues long. Trimming cost V 5 bases and J 2 bases, with 13 bases left between them. Germline CDR1 reads MGHDK; CDR2 reads SYGVNS. As DNA, the CDR3 is TGTGCCAGCAGTATGGAGACTAAGCCCTACGAGCAGTACTTC. Translated, it gives CASSMETKPYEQYF.

The table lists this clone with a count of one. This chain uses TRBV6-4 with TRBJ2-1, with a tentative D call TRBD2 (5 bases). The CDR3 runs to 12 residues. Per the germline V gene, CDR1 is MRHNA and CDR2 is SNTAGT. Trimming shortened V by 6 bases and J by 7 bases, and 10 bases separated the two germline ends. The CDR3 spells CASRPGLNEQFF. CDR3 in DNA: TGTGCCAGCAGGCCGGGGTTGAATGAGCAGTTCTTC.

The V call is TRBV7-2, the J call TRBJ2-5, with 10 bases lining up with TRBD1. Per germline, CDR1 SGHTA and CDR2 FQGNSA. With 5 bases clipped from V and 2 bases from J, the junction kept 2 bases outside the gene matches. The CDR3 is 14 amino acids. Written as DNA, the CDR3 is TGTGCCAGCAGCCGGGACAGGGGTCAAGAGACCCAGTACTTC. Amino acids: CASSRDRGQETQYF.

The chain couples TRBV5-1 to TRBJ1-2; D gene unclear. This CDR3 is built from 13 residues. V shed 5 bases and J shed 4 bases, with 12 bases lying between them. CDR1 and CDR2 (germline): SGHRS, YFSETQ. The CDR3 DNA follows: TGCGCCAGCAGGTCCGTGGAGGGCTATGGCTACACCTTC. Translated, it gives CASRSVEGYGYTF.

The J gene is TRBJ1-5, the V gene TRBV12-3 or TRBV12-4; 10 bases fit TRBD1. V dropped 9 bases and J dropped 5; count of bases not matched to a gene: 4. The CDR3 totals 13 residues. DNA of the CDR3: TGTGCCAGTCGAGGACAGGGGGATCAGCCCCAGCATTTT. This sequence encodes CASRGQGDQPQHF.

This chain links TRBV10-2 with TRBJ1-6, with D unresolved. The CDR3 consists of 13 residues. V shed 6 bases and J shed 14 bases, with 17 bases lying between them. Germline V CDR1 and CDR2: WSHSY, SAAADI. For the CDR3, the DNA is TGCGCCAGCAGCGATCTCGGGAGTGGGACCCTCCACTTT. This translates into CASSDLGSGTLHF.

This chain joins TRBV30 and TRBJ1-5; D might be TRBD1 (6 bases). Per the germline V gene, CDR1 is GTSNPN and CDR2 is SVGIG (reference sequence). CDR3 length equals 16 residues. The V and J ends lost 8 bases and 0 bases respectively, with 20 bases between them. DNA for the CDR3: TGTGCCGCCGCGTGGGGGACAAGCTATAGCAATCAGCCCCAGCATTTT. Translation gives CAAAWGTSYSNQPQHF.

The chain couples TRBV7-3 to TRBJ2-1; D gene unclear. Between the trimmed V and J ends, which lost 1 base and 8 bases, there was a span of 9 bases. The CDR3 is made up of 13 amino acids. Germline CDR1 SGHTA, CDR2 FQGTGA. The CDR3 DNA is TGTGCCAGCAGCTTAAATATTGACCATGAGCAGTTCTTC. It translates to CASSLNIDHEQFF.